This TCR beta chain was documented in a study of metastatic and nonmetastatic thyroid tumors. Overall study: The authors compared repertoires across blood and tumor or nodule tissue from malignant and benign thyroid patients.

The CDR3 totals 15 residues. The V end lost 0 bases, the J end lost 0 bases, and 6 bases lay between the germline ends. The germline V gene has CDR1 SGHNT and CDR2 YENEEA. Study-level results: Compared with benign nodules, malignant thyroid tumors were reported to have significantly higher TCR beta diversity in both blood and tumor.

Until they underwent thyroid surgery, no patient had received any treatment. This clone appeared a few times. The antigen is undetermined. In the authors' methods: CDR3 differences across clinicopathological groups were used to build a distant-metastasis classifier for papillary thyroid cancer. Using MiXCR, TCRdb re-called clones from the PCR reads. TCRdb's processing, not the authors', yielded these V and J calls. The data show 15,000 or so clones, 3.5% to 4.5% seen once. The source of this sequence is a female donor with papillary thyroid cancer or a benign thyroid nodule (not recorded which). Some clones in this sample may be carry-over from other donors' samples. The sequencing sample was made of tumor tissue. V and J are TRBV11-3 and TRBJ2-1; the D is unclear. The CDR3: CASSLEQSSYNEQFF. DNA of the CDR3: TGTGCCAGCAGCTTAGAACAGAGCTCCTACAATGAGCAGTTCTTC. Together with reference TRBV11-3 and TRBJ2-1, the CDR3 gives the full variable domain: EAGVVQSPRYKIIEKKQPVAFWCNPISGHNTLYWYLQNLGQGPELLIRYENEEAVDDSQLPKDRFSAERLKGVDSTLKIQPAELGDSAVYLCASSLEQSSYNEQFFGPGTRLTVL.